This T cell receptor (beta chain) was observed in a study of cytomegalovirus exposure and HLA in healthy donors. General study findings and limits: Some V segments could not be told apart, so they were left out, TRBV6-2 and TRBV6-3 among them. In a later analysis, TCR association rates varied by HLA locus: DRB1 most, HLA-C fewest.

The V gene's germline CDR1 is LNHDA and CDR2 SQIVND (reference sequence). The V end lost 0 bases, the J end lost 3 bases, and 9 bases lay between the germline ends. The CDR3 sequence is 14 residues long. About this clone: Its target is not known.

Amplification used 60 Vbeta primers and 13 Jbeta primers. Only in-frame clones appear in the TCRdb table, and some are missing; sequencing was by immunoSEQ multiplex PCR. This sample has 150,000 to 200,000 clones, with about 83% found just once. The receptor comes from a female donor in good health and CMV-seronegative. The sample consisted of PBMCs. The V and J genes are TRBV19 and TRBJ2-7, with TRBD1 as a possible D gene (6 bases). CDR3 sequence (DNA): TGTGCCAGTAGTATAGATACAGGGAACTACGAGCAGTACTTC. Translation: CASSIDTGNYEQYF.